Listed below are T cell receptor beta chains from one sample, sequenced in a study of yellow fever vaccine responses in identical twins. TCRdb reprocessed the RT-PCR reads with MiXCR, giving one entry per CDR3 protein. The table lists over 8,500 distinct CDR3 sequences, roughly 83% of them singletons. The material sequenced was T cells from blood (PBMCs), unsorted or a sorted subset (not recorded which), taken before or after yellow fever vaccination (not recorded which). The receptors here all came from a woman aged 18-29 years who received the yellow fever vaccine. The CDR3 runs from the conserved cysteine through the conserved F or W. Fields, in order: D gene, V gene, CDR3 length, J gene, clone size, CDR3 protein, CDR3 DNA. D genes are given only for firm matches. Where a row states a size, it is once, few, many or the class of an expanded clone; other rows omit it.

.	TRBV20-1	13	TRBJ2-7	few	CSARFAGSDEQYF	TGCAGTGCTAGGTTCGCAGGCTCAGACGAGCAGTACTTC
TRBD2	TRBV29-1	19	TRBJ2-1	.	CSVDGRGLAGGFSYNEQFF	TGCAGCGTTGACGGTAGAGGGCTAGCGGGAGGGTTCTCCTACAATGAGCAGTTCTTC
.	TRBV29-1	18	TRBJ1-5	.	CSVDGRGRGAGGNQPQHF	TGCAGCGTTGACGGACGCGGCAGGGGAGCTGGGGGCAATCAGCCCCAGCATTTT
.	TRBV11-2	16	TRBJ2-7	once	CASSLDQFLSSYEQYF	TGTGCCAGCAGCTTAGATCAATTCTTGAGCTCCTACGAGCAGTACTTC
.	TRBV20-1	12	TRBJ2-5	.	CSASSFQETQYF	TGCAGTGCTAGTTCATTCCAAGAGACCCAGTACTTC
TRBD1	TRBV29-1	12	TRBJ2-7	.	CSVGHRGDEQYF	TGCAGCGTTGGTCACAGGGGGGACGAGCAGTACTTC
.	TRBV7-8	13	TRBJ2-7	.	CASSLGTTYEQYF	TGTGCCAGCAGCTTAGGAACAACCTACGAGCAGTACTTC
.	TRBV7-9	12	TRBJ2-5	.	CASSGFQETQYF	TGTGCCAGCAGCGGTTTTCAAGAGACCCAGTACTTC
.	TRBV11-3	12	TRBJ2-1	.	CASSLIVNEQFF	TGTGCCAGCAGCTTGATAGTCAATGAGCAGTTCTTC
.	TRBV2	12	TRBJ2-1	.	CASSEGDNEQFF	TGTGCCAGCAGTGAGGGTGACAATGAGCAGTTCTTC
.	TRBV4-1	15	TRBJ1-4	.	CASSQDTRGNEKLFF	TGCGCCAGCAGCCAAGATACCAGGGGAAATGAAAAACTGTTTTTT
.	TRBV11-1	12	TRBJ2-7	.	CASSSSGDEQYF	TGTGCCAGCAGCTCCTCCGGGGACGAGCAGTACTTC
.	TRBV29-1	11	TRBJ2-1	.	CSVEPYNEQFF	TGCAGCGTTGAGCCCTACAATGAGCAGTTCTTC
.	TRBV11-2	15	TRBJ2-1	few	CASSVGQGGYNEQFF	TGTGCCAGCAGCGTCGGACAGGGAGGGTACAATGAGCAGTTCTTC
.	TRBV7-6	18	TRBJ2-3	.	CASSLEVVFGSSTDTQYF	TGTGCCAGCAGCTTAGAGGTGGTCTTCGGGTCTAGCACAGATACGCAGTATTTT
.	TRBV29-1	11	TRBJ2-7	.	CSVDDTYEQYF	TGCAGCGTTGATGATACCTACGAGCAGTACTTC
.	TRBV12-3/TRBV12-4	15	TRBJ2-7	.	CASSHPGSMGYEQYF	TGTGCCAGCAGTCATCCGGGCTCGATGGGCTACGAGCAGTACTTC
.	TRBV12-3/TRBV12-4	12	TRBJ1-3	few	CASSLGGNTIYF	TGTGCCAGCAGTTTGGGTGGAAACACCATATATTTT
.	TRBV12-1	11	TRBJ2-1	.	CASSLFNEQFF	TGTGCCAGCAGCTTATTCAATGAGCAGTTCTTC
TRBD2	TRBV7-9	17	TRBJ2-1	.	CASSLAPRLAGGGEQFF	TGTGCCAGCAGCTTAGCCCCTCGACTAGCGGGGGGTGGTGAGCAGTTCTTC
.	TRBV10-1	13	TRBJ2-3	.	CASSDNPVDTQYF	TGCGCCAGCAGTGATAATCCGGTGGATACGCAGTATTTT
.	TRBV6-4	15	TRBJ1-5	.	CASSDSGGSNQPQHF	TGTGCCAGCAGTGACTCGGGGGGTAGCAATCAGCCCCAGCATTTT
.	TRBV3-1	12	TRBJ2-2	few	CASSLNTGELFF	TGTGCCAGCAGTCTTAACACCGGGGAGCTGTTTTTT
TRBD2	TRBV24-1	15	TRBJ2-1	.	CATSLTGTSGNEQFF	TGTGCCACCAGTTTAACCGGGACTAGCGGCAATGAGCAGTTCTTC
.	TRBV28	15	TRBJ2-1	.	CASGPGDLSYNEQFF	TGTGCCAGCGGCCCTGGTGATCTTTCCTACAATGAGCAGTTCTTC
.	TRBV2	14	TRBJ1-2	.	CASRAEGGGYGYTF	TGTGCCAGCAGGGCGGAAGGGGGAGGCTATGGCTACACCTTC
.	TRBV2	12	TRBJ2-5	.	CASSLDQETQYF	TGTGCCAGCTCGCTGGACCAAGAGACCCAGTACTTC
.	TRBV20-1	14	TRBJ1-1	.	CSANPGTRGTEAFF	TGCAGTGCAAACCCCGGGACAAGAGGGACTGAAGCTTTCTTT
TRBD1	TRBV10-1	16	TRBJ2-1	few	CASSQGVLPFYNEQFF	TGCGCCAGCAGTCAGGGGGTGCTGCCTTTTTACAATGAGCAGTTCTTC
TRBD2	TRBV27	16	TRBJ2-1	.	CASSLRGTSISNEQFF	TGTGCCAGCAGTTTACGCGGGACTAGCATTTCTAATGAGCAGTTCTTC
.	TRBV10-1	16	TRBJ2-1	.	CASSEVPGAPYNEQFF	TGCGCCAGCAGTGAAGTGCCGGGGGCACCCTACAATGAGCAGTTCTTC
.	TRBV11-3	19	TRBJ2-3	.	CASSLPKRGSTLYADTQYF	TGTGCCAGCAGCTTACCTAAACGGGGGAGCACCCTTTACGCAGATACGCAGTATTTT
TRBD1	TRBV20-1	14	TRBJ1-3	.	CSARVGQGGNTIYF	TGCAGTGCTAGAGTAGGACAGGGAGGAAACACCATATATTTT
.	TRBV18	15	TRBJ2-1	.	CASSTDRSLYNEQFF	TGTGCCAGCTCGACAGACAGGTCCCTGTACAATGAGCAGTTCTTC
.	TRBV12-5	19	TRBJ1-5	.	CASGLESWGALCSNQPQHF	TGTGCTAGTGGTTTGGAATCTTGGGGGGCACTGTGTAGCAATCAGCCCCAGCATTTT
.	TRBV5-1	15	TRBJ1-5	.	CASSLGTGSNQPQHF	TGCGCCAGCAGCTTGGGCACAGGGAGCAATCAGCCCCAGCATTTT
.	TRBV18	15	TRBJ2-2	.	CASSPPVASTGELFF	TGTGCCAGCTCACCACCAGTAGCGAGCACCGGGGAGCTGTTTTTT